The 13 T cell receptor beta chains given below trace back to one sample, sequenced in a study of T cells in localized non-small cell lung cancer. Profiling relied on immunoSEQ multiplex PCR, and the TCRdb table lists in-frame clones only, not all of them. The sample contains about 70,000 clones, around 84% of which appear only once. The specimen was peripheral blood, collected before any cancer treatment. These receptors came from a female donor at least 60 years old with stage I lung adenocarcinoma.

The chain's CDR3 is CASSAIRGGTTEAFF. CDR3 coding DNA: TGTGCCAGCAGCGCAATCAGGGGTGGTACTACTGAAGCTTTCTTT. The J gene is TRBJ1-1, the V gene TRBV7-9; D possibly corresponds to TRBD1 (6 bases). This CDR3 is 15 amino acids long. The germline V and J ends were trimmed by 5 bases and 5 bases, with 18 bases remaining between them. CDR1 and CDR2 from the germline V gene are SEHNR and FQNEAQ (reference sequence).

V gene TRBV19 combines with J gene TRBJ2-7; 10 positions match TRBD2. The CDR3 is 15 amino acids. Germline V lookup: CDR1 LNHDA, CDR2 SQIVND (reference sequence). J was trimmed by 3 bases and V by 5 bases; bases with no gene match: 7. CDR3 in amino acids: CASSPRASGSYEQYF. The CDR3 DNA reads as TGTGCCAGTAGTCCCCGTGCTAGCGGGAGCTACGAGCAGTACTTC.

The chain uses TRBV5-1 and TRBJ1-2, with 9 nucleotides matching TRBD1. The CDR3 has 15 residues. Germline values: CDR1 SGHRS, CDR2 YFSETQ. J gave up 3 bases and V 4 bases, and 7 bases lay outside the gene matches. The CDR3 DNA sequence: TGCGCCAGCAGCCCCAGACAGGGGGGGGACTATGGCTACACCTTC. It codes for CASSPRQGGDYGYTF. Supplemented by reference TRBV5-1 and TRBJ1-2, the full variable domain reads KAGVTQTPRYLIKTRGQQVTLSCSPISGHRSVSWYQQTPGQGLQFLFEYFSETQRNKGNFPGRFSGRQFSNSRSEMNVSTLELGDSALYLCASSPRQGGDYGYTFGSGTRLTVV.

CDR3 in amino acids: CASSLDRRAGANVLTF. The CDR3 nucleotides read TGTGCCAGCAGCTTAGACCGCAGGGCTGGGGCCAACGTCCTGACTTTC. The chain links TRBV11-3 to TRBJ2-6, with a weak D call TRBD1 (5 bases). The CDR3 has 16 residues. Germline V gene sequence: CDR1 SGHNT, CDR2 YENEEA. Between the trimmed V and J ends, which lost 0 bases and 2 bases, there was a span of 8 bases.

The table lists this clone with a count of one. The V call is TRBV9, the J call TRBJ2-1; D may be TRBD1 (6 bases). Trimming took 3 bases from V and 6 from J, leaving 10 bases between them. Germline-derived CDR1 and CDR2 are SGDLS and YYNGEE. The CDR3 runs 13 residues. The CDR3 region is CASSDRAGNEQFF. The DNA for the CDR3 is TGTGCCAGCAGCGACAGGGCAGGCAATGAGCAGTTCTTC.

The V gene is TRBV4-1, the J gene TRBJ2-7; 7 bases align to TRBD2. CDR3 size: 18 residues. Germline CDR1 MGHRA, CDR2 YSYEKL. V shed 2 bases and J 0 bases; nucleotides not matched to a gene: 13. The CDR3 DNA is TGCGCCAGCAGCCAATGGGGGAGTAGGCAGCGGGACTCCTACGAGCAGTACTTC. Translated, it gives CASSQWGSRQRDSYEQYF.

CDR3 protein: CASSAGLATDTQYF. Written as DNA, the CDR3 is TGTGCCAGCAGCGCAGGACTAGCAACAGATACGCAGTATTTT. This chain uses TRBV5-4 with TRBJ2-3; 8 nucleotides match TRBD2. The J segment lost 3 bases and the V segment lost 4 bases, leaving 4 bases of the junction unmatched. Germline V gives CDR1 SGHNT, CDR2 YYREEE (reference sequence). This CDR3 contains 14 residues.

The V call is TRBV19, the J call TRBJ2-5; 7 nucleotides agree with TRBD2. The trim removed 6 bases at V and 3 bases at J, leaving 7 bases unmatched. The germline CDR1 and CDR2 sequences are LNHDA and SQIVND (reference sequence). The CDR3 sequence is 14 residues long. DNA of the CDR3: TGTGCCAGTAGAGGTAGCGGGTTTAAAGAGACCCAGTACTTC. Amino acid sequence: CASRGSGFKETQYF.

The V gene is TRBV11-2, the J gene TRBJ2-3; TRBD2 agrees at 8 bases. V trimming: 3 bases; J trimming: 3 bases; junction bases outside the gene matches: 5. The CDR3 sequence is 15 residues long. Germline V gives CDR1 SGHAT, CDR2 FQNNGV. The chain's CDR3 is CASSLALAGTDTQYF. The CDR3 DNA reads as TGTGCCAGCAGCTTGGCCTTAGCGGGGACAGATACGCAGTATTTT. The whole variable domain, remainder taken from reference TRBV11-2 and TRBJ2-3, is EAGVAQSPRYKIIEKRQSVAFWCNPISGHATLYWYQQILGQGPKLLIQFQNNGVVDDSQLPKDRFSAERLKGVDSTLKIQPAKLEDSAVYLCASSLALAGTDTQYFGPGTRLTVL.

The chain is built from TRBV2 and TRBJ2-1; the D is unclear. Germline CDR1 and CDR2: SNHLY and FYNNEI. The CDR3 length is 16 residues. V lost 3 bases and J lost 1, with 13 bases in between. CDR3 bases: TGTGCCAGCAGTGACCAAGCGAAGGAATCCTACAATGAGCAGTTCTTC. It specifies CASSDQAKESYNEQFF.

J is TRBJ2-7 and V is TRBV4-1, with TRBD1 matching 8 bases. This CDR3 has 15 amino acids. V trimming: 4 bases; J trimming: 3 bases; junction bases outside the gene matches: 8. The germline V gene has CDR1 MGHRA and CDR2 YSYEKL. The DNA of the CDR3 is TGCGCCAGCAGCCGGGGGCAGGGGGCTGGCTACGAGCAGTACTTC. Translating it yields CASSRGQGAGYEQYF.

The V gene is TRBV25-1, the J gene TRBJ2-7; the D is unclear. Trimming left V 1 base short and J 0 bases short, with 7 bases between. The CDR3 has 14 amino acids. The germline V gene has CDR1 MGHDK and CDR2 SYGVNS. The CDR3 DNA is TGTGCCAGCAGTGAATTCGGATACTCCTACGAGCAGTACTTC. Protein: CASSEFGYSYEQYF.

The chain joins TRBV19 to TRBJ1-4, with 11 bases fitting TRBD1. The V gene's germline CDR1 is LNHDA and CDR2 SQIVND (reference sequence). The CDR3 is 16 residues long. V was clipped by 5 bases and J by 7 bases; unmatched bases: 9. CDR3 nucleotides: TGTGCCAGTAGTCCGGACAGGGGGCGATTTTCTGAAAAACTGTTTTTT. This translates into CASSPDRGRFSEKLFF.